The 22 T cell receptor beta chains below all came from one sample that was sequenced in a study of relationships among human T cell subsets. TCR alpha and beta CDR3s were amplified from mRNA by semiquantitative ARM-PCR. Tagged nested gene-specific primers were used first, then communal superprimers amplified exponentially. TCRdb called the multiplex PCR reads again in MiXCR, with one record for every CDR3 protein. The sample consists of about 15,000 distinct CDR3 sequences, roughly 64% of them appearing once. Sequenced input: total T cells sorted from blood. Source of these receptors: a middle-aged man in good health.

Turning to this clonotype: Relative to the germline gene, one junction end is altered; a read error may explain this. The chain couples TRBV6-6 to TRBJ1-6, with unresolved D. Germline CDR1 and CDR2: MNHNY and SVGAGI (reference sequence). The CDR3 runs 15 residues. CDR3 bases: TGCGCCAGCAGTTATGGAGAGTACTATAATTCACCCCTCCACTTT. Amino acids: CASSYGEYYNSPLHF.

The table lists this clonotype with a few counts. The chain has TRBV5-1 and TRBJ2-1; D remains ambiguous. This CDR3 spans 15 amino acids. V was shortened by 0 bases and J by 0 bases, with 7 bases between the two germline ends. Germline V gene lookup returns CDR1 SGHRS and CDR2 YFSETQ. CDR3 amino acids: CASSLGRSSYNEQFF. CDR3 DNA sequence: TGCGCCAGCAGCTTGGGCCGCAGCTCCTACAATGAGCAGTTCTTC. Together with reference TRBV5-1 and TRBJ2-1, the CDR3 gives the full variable domain: KAGVTQTPRYLIKTRGQQVTLSCSPISGHRSVSWYQQTPGQGLQFLFEYFSETQRNKGNFPGRFSGRQFSNSRSEMNVSTLELGDSALYLCASSLGRSSYNEQFFGPGTRLTVL.

This chain connects TRBV20-1 to TRBJ1-2; possible D gene TRBD1, 6 bases. This CDR3 contains 15 residues. In germline, CDR1 is DFQATT, CDR2 SNEGSKA (reference sequence). V was shortened by 3 bases and J by 2 bases, with 16 bases between the two germline ends. For the CDR3, the DNA is TGCAGTGCTAGTCACGTGAACAGGGAAAACTATGGCTACACCTTC. Translation gives CSASHVNRENYGYTF.

The J gene is TRBJ2-3, the V gene TRBV30, with 11 bases identical to TRBD2. CDR3 length: 14 amino acids. Germline lookup yields CDR1 GTSNPN and CDR2 SVGIG (reference sequence). The J segment lost 1 base and the V segment lost 4 bases, leaving 1 base of the junction unmatched. The CDR3 region has the DNA TGTGCCTGGAAGGGACTAGCGGGCACAGATACGCAGTATTTT. It codes for CAWKGLAGTDTQYF.

The rearrangement uses TRBV30 and TRBJ2-5; D may match TRBD1 or TRBD2 (5 bases each). Germline V gene lookup returns CDR1 GTSNPN and CDR2 SVGIG (reference sequence). CDR3 size: 13 residues. The DNA for the CDR3 is TGTGTCTCGCAAGGGACCCAACAAGAGACCCAGTACTTC. It is translated as CVSQGTQQETQYF.

This chain uses TRBV28 with TRBJ2-5; TRBD1 matches at 7 bases. The CDR3 runs 14 residues. CDR1 is MDHEN, CDR2 SYDVKM, per germline. V was pared by 1 base and J by 2 bases, with 1 base of the junction left unmatched. The CDR3 DNA reads TGTGCCAGCAGTTTATTACAGGGGCAAGAGACCCAGTACTTC. Translating gives CASSLLQGQETQYF.

This rearrangement joins TRBV5-1 to TRBJ1-6; D perhaps matches TRBD1 (6 bases). This CDR3 has 15 residues. Per germline, CDR1 SGHRS and CDR2 YFSETQ. With 0 bases removed from V and 6 bases from J, the gap between germline ends came to 10 bases. This CDR3 reads CASSLETGFNSPLHF. The CDR3 DNA reads TGCGCCAGCAGCTTGGAGACAGGTTTTAATTCACCCCTCCACTTT.

The rearrangement joins TRBV20-1 to TRBJ2-1; TRBD2 matches at 8 bases. Germline V CDR1 and CDR2: DFQATT, SNEGSKA (reference sequence). This CDR3 comprises 12 residues. V trimming: 7 bases; J trimming: 7 bases; junction bases outside the gene matches: 6. CDR3 sequence: CSVGGAANEQFF. CDR3 DNA sequence: TGCAGTGTCGGGGGGGCCGCGAATGAGCAGTTCTTC.

The chain joins TRBV12-3 or TRBV12-4 to TRBJ2-3; D is uncertain. V was cut by 4 bases and J by 1 base, with 9 bases left in between. The CDR3 has 14 residues. CDR3 residues: CASSSQVRTDTQYF. Here the CDR3 DNA reads TGTGCCAGCAGTTCTCAGGTGCGCACAGATACGCAGTATTTT.

V usage is TRBV20-1 and J usage is TRBJ2-3; 7 nucleotides align to TRBD1. Trimming at V came to 6 bases and at J to 4 bases, leaving 10 bases not matched to a gene. CDR3 length: 14 amino acids. Germline-derived CDR1 and CDR2 are DFQATT and SNEGSKA (reference sequence). CDR3 sequence: CSAKQGEHADTQYF. Written as DNA, the CDR3 is TGCAGTGCAAAGCAGGGGGAGCACGCAGATACGCAGTATTTT.

The CDR3 protein is CASSELDRGDTQYF. DNA for the CDR3: TGTGCCAGCAGTGAATTGGACAGGGGGGATACGCAGTATTTT. The genes are TRBV2 and TRBJ2-3; 10 bases match TRBD1. Germline trimming cut 2 bases from V and 6 bases from J; bases unmatched to any gene: 2. CDR3 size: 14 residues. Germline loops: CDR1 SNHLY, CDR2 FYNNEI.

This clonotype was recorded a few times. V and J are TRBV10-3 and TRBJ2-1, with a tentative D call TRBD1 (6 bases). The CDR3 extends over 12 amino acids. V was pared by 7 bases and J by 10 bases, with 14 bases between. The germline CDR1 and CDR2 sequences are ENHRY and SYGVKD. Here the CDR3 DNA reads TGTGCCATCAATCAGGGGCAGGGGGAGCAGTTCTTC. Translating it yields CAINQGQGEQFF.

This chain joins TRBV27 and TRBJ1-6; 7 bases map to TRBD1. In germline, CDR1 is MNHEY, CDR2 SMNVEV (reference sequence). The J segment lost 4 bases and the V segment lost 8 bases, leaving 5 bases of the junction unmatched. The CDR3 has 14 amino acids. This CDR3 is CASGTAIYNSPLHF. The CDR3 DNA follows: TGTGCCAGCGGGACAGCGATTTATAATTCACCCCTCCACTTT.

This clonotype was observed a handful of times. J is TRBJ1-3 and V is TRBV27, with D unclear. This CDR3 region has 14 residues. With 6 bases removed from V and 2 bases from J, the gap between germline ends came to 11 bases. Germline values: CDR1 MNHEY, CDR2 SMNVEV (reference sequence). The CDR3 reads CASREGGTGNTIYF. The CDR3 coding sequence is TGTGCCAGCAGGGAGGGAGGGACTGGAAACACCATATATTTT.

This chain joins TRBV27 and TRBJ1-5; 7 bases line up with TRBD1. Looked up from germline, CDR1 is MNHEY and CDR2 is SMNVEV (reference sequence). The CDR3 spans 15 residues. V lost 6 bases and J lost 4; bases outside the gene matches: 9. CDR3 loop: CASRGLRQGNQPQHF. CDR3 in DNA: TGTGCCAGCAGGGGATTGCGACAGGGAAATCAGCCCCAGCATTTT.

The rearrangement joins TRBV11-2 to TRBJ1-1; D not certain. V shed 1 base and J shed 7 bases, with 13 bases lying between them. In germline, CDR1 is SGHAT, CDR2 FQNNGV. CDR3 length equals 14 residues. The CDR3 loop is CASSLGSGHIEAFF. CDR3 DNA sequence: TGTGCCAGCAGCTTAGGTAGCGGGCACATTGAAGCTTTCTTT.

J is TRBJ2-1 and V is TRBV13, with D perhaps matching TRBD1 (6 bases). CDR3 length: 14 residues. Germline V gene data show CDR1 as PRHDT and CDR2 as FYEKMQ (reference sequence). V was trimmed by 6 bases and J by 2 bases, leaving 11 bases between them. The CDR3 nucleotides are TGTGCCAGCAGTCACAGGGACCCCTACAATGAGCAGTTCTTC. Translating it yields CASSHRDPYNEQFF.

This clonotype has only a few counts. The chain joins TRBV6-1 to TRBJ1-4; D ambiguous. Germline CDR1 reads MNHNS; CDR2 reads SASEGT. Trimming stripped 8 bases from V and 0 bases from J, with 13 bases between. The CDR3 runs to 15 residues. CDR3 sequence (DNA): TGTGCCAGCTCGTTTTGGACTTCAACTAATGAAAAACTGTTTTTT. This sequence encodes CASSFWTSTNEKLFF.

This chain links TRBV11-2 with TRBJ2-7; D possibly corresponds to TRBD2 (5 bases). The CDR3 runs 15 residues. Germline CDR1 and CDR2: SGHAT and FQNNGV. Between the trimmed V and J ends, which lost 0 bases and 3 bases, there was a span of 12 bases. The CDR3 is CASSLDGRGGYEQYF. The CDR3 coding sequence is TGTGCCAGCAGCTTAGACGGCCGTGGAGGCTACGAGCAGTACTTC.

The chain combines TRBV5-1 with TRBJ2-5; TRBD2 matches at 13 bases. Trimming cost V 2 bases and J 2 bases; bases outside gene matches: 0. The CDR3 has 15 residues. Germline CDR1 is SGHRS and CDR2 is YFSETQ. This CDR3 reads CASSLLAGGQETQYF. The CDR3 coding sequence is TGCGCCAGCAGCTTACTAGCGGGAGGGCAAGAGACCCAGTACTTC.

V usage is TRBV11-2 and J usage is TRBJ2-5; 7 bases are a match to TRBD2. Looked up from germline, CDR1 is SGHAT and CDR2 is FQNNGV. The V and J ends lost 11 bases and 5 bases, in that order; junction bases with no gene match: 17. This CDR3 has 15 amino acids. The chain's CDR3 is CASSQQGGRLETQYF. Here the CDR3 DNA reads TGTGCCTCCTCCCAGCAAGGCGGGAGACTTGAGACCCAGTACTTC.

A single count supports this clonotype. V usage is TRBV27 and J usage is TRBJ2-7, with 11 nucleotides matching TRBD1. Germline trimming cut 2 bases from V and 6 bases from J; bases unmatched to any gene: 3. CDR3 length: 14 residues. CDR1 MNHEY and CDR2 SMNVEV come from the germline V gene (reference sequence). The CDR3 bases are TGTGCCAGCAGTTTAGGACAGGGGGCGTTCGAGCAGTACTTC. Translated, it gives CASSLGQGAFEQYF.